The T cell receptor (beta chain) described here comes from a study of cytomegalovirus exposure and HLA in healthy donors. Study-level points and caveats: Altogether, 160 or so TCR beta chains were recorded as cytomegalovirus-associated. In vitro experiments confirmed that a few CMV-associated chains were specific for CMV antigens. One later analysis, an examination of the 90 to 150 validation repertoires, found that first-cohort TCR clusters tended to co-occur in them.

Repertoires were generated with immunoSEQ multiplex PCR, while TCRdb's copy carries only in-frame clones and drops some. The profile shows 150,000 to 200,000 clones, about 82% of them singletons. Germline V gene lookup returns CDR1 SGHTA and CDR2 FQGNSA. There are 16 residues in the CDR3. Trimming stripped 2 bases from V and 4 bases from J, with 17 bases between. A word on this clone: Its antigen remains unidentified.

The sequenced sample was PBMCs. J is TRBJ2-5 and V is TRBV7-2, with a weak D call TRBD2 (6 bases). This TCR derives from a man between 25 and 39 years old in good health and CMV-seropositive. CDR3 in DNA: TGTGCCAGCAGCTTAAACGGGGCGGGGAGTGGAGAGACCCAGTACTTC. Translation: CASSLNGAGSGETQYF.